The clone carrying this T cell receptor beta chain was picked up a small number of times. Its antigen is undetermined. This CDR3 has 15 amino acids. Germline V gene sequence: CDR1 SGHNT, CDR2 YYREEE (reference sequence). V was clipped by 3 bases and J by 5 bases; unmatched bases: 6. Primers: 60 Vbeta forward and 13 Jbeta reverse. Profiling relied on immunoSEQ multiplex PCR, and the TCRdb table lists in-frame clones only, not all of them. The sample carries approximately 140,000 clones, under 90% recorded once. These data are taken from a study of cytomegalovirus exposure and HLA in healthy donors. General study points: The study listed some 160 cytomegalovirus-associated TCR beta chains. For most TCR sequences rarity was the rule, although some public TCRs occurred in many donors. Most likely, a cluster of highly shared sequence variants arose as a sequencing artifact.

The chain has TRBV5-4 and TRBJ2-5, with 11 positions matching TRBD2. Sequencing was performed on PBMCs. This sequence originates from a male donor in good health and CMV-seronegative. The chain's CDR3 is CASSSLAGGPETQYF. CDR3 DNA sequence: TGTGCCAGCAGCTCCTTAGCGGGAGGGCCGGAGACCCAGTACTTC.